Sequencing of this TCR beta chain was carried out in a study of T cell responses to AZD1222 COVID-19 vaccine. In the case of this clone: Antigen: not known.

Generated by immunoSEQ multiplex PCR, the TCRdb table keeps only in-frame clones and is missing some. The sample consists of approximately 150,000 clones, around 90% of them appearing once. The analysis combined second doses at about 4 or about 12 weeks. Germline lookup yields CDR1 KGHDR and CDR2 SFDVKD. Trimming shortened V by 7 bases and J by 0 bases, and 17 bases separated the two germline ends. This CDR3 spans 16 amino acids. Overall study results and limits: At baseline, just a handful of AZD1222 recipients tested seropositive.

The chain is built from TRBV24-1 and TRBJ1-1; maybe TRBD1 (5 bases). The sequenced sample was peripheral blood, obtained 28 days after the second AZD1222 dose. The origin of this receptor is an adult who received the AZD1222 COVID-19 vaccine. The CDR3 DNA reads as TGTGCCACCAGCGCCCTGGGGGGAGGCTTGAACACTGAAGCTTTCTTT. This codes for CATSALGGGLNTEAFF.